The subject of this entry is one T cell receptor (beta chain). The antigen is not known. The data were obtained in a study of radiotherapy plus CTLA-4 blockade in lung cancer. Whole-study findings and limits: Researchers report tumor-derived TCR clones expanding in blood after radiotherapy plus ipilimumab. Early blood T cell clone dynamics reportedly forecast response best, with interferon-beta.

Measured with immunoSEQ multiplex PCR; TCRdb has only the in-frame clones, and not every one. The sample records fewer than 40,000 clones, 60% to 80% being singletons. CDR3 length equals 14 residues. The V segment lost 6 bases and the J segment 4 bases; nucleotides outside the gene matches: 9. Germline assignment: CDR1 SGHTA and CDR2 FQGNSA. This material consisted of peripheral blood, taken from a patient treated with radiotherapy plus ipilimumab. This clonotype was obtained from a human donor with non-small cell lung cancer that progressed on radiotherapy plus ipilimumab. The rearrangement links TRBV7-2 to TRBJ2-7; the match to TRBD1 covers 7 bases. In nucleotides, the CDR3 is TGTGCCAGCAGAACCGGGACAGTGGGATACGAGCAGTACTTC. Its translation is CASRTGTVGYEQYF.